This entry lists 26 T cell receptor beta chains sequenced from one sample in a study of vaccination and CD4 T cells after COVID-19. Cultured CD4+ T cell DNA underwent sequencing with the Oncomine TCR Beta short-read assay. TCRdb re-analysed the PCR reads in MiXCR, keeping a single row per CDR3 protein. In the table there are around 26,000 distinct CDR3 sequences, 35% to 50% of which are singletons. The treatment was: roughly 10-day PBMC culture with coronavirus spike peptide pools or control peptides (ViraFEST assay). No antigen has been identified for these receptors. Sequenced input: CD4+ T cells from blood, cultured in vitro. Receptor source: a human donor who had recovered from COVID-19.

The rearrangement joins TRBV20-1 to TRBJ2-7; D call uncertain. The CDR3 is 12 residues long. Germline CDR1 reads DFQATT; CDR2 reads SNEGSKA (reference sequence). V lost 7 bases and J lost 1, with 11 bases in between. The chain's CDR3 is CSGAPGSYEQYF. The CDR3 DNA follows: TGCAGTGGGGCTCCTGGGTCCTACGAGCAGTACTTC.

This clonotype was found once. The chain links TRBV21-1 to TRBJ2-3; the table's D call of TRBD2 was not tested on the DNA. TRBV21-1 is a pseudogene locus. The CDR3 is 20 amino acids. DNA for the CDR3: TGTGCCAGCAGCACACCACCGGGACTAGCGGGGGGTCTGTCGTCAGATACGCAGTATTTT. Amino acid sequence: CASSTPPGLAGGLSSDTQYF.

V is TRBV20-1 and J is TRBJ2-1, with D uncertain. The CDR3 totals 16 residues. Germline lookup yields CDR1 DFQATT and CDR2 SNEGSKA (reference sequence). Trimming removed 3 bases at V and 6 bases at J, with 21 bases between. CDR3 in DNA: TGCAGTGCTAGGCTCCCATCCTCGCGAAGACGCAATGAGCAGTTCTTC. It encodes CSARLPSSRRRNEQFF.

The chain has TRBV7-9 and TRBJ1-1; weak D call: TRBD1 (5 bases). Germline loops: CDR1 SEHNR, CDR2 FQNEAQ (reference sequence). The CDR3 length is 14 residues. V shed 11 bases and J shed 0 bases, with 16 bases lying between them. The CDR3 protein is CAGERGTMNTEAFF. DNA of the CDR3: TGTGCCGGAGAGAGAGGGACTATGAACACTGAAGCTTTCTTT.

This sequence joins TRBV5-1 and TRBJ1-6; D is ambiguous. Germline V gene lookup returns CDR1 SGHRS and CDR2 YFSETQ. The CDR3 spans 12 residues. The V gene lost 3 bases and the J gene lost 8 bases, with 6 bases spanning the gap. CDR3 sequence (DNA): TGCGCCAGCAGCTCGCCGGATTCACCCCTCCACTTT. This translates into CASSSPDSPLHF.

This chain connects TRBV24-1 to TRBJ2-1; 7 bases line up with TRBD1. V lost 0 bases to trimming and J lost 9 bases; unmatched junction nucleotides: 10. Germline CDR1 and CDR2: KGHDR and SFDVKD. The CDR3 has 16 residues. In DNA, the CDR3 is TGTGCCACCAGTGATTTGAGAGGGGGCCAACAGAGTGAGCAGTTCTTC. Its translation is CATSDLRGGQQSEQFF.

The J gene is TRBJ2-7, the V gene TRBV28; 7 bases are shared with TRBD2. The CDR3 is 18 residues long. V shed 1 base, J shed 3 bases, and the junction held 15 bases outside the gene matches. Germline-derived CDR1 and CDR2 are MDHEN and SYDVKM. CDR3 in amino acids: CASSLSRGIGSFDYEQYF. The CDR3 region has the DNA TGTGCCAGCAGTTTATCGCGGGGGATCGGTTCATTTGACTACGAGCAGTACTTC.

V gene TRBV20-1 combines with J gene TRBJ1-2; tentative D call: TRBD1 (5 bases). This CDR3 has 12 residues. Germline CDR1 DFQATT, CDR2 SNEGSKA (reference sequence). With 3 bases removed from V and 3 bases from J, the gap between germline ends came to 8 bases. CDR3 sequence (DNA): TGCAGTGCTAGGGTACAGGACTATGGCTACACCTTC. Translated, it gives CSARVQDYGYTF.

The V and J genes are TRBV20-1 and TRBJ2-3; 8 positions agree with TRBD1. J was trimmed by 4 bases and V by 5 bases; bases with no gene match: 8. Germline values: CDR1 DFQATT, CDR2 SNEGSKA (reference sequence). The CDR3 runs 14 residues. For the CDR3, the DNA is TGCAGTGCTGTGGACAGGGCCCGCGCAGATACGCAGTATTTT. Translation gives CSAVDRARADTQYF.

This rearrangement joins TRBV7-6 to TRBJ2-1, with 11 bases fitting TRBD2. The V segment lost 5 bases and the J segment 4 bases; nucleotides outside the gene matches: 4. From germline, CDR1 is SGHVS and CDR2 FNYEAQ. The CDR3 is 15 residues long. CDR3 DNA: TGTGCCAGCAGCCCTAGCGGGGGGACTTACAATGAGCAGTTCTTC. Amino acids: CASSPSGGTYNEQFF.

V usage is TRBV5-4 and J usage is TRBJ1-5; no clear D gene. The ends were cut back, 0 bases at V and 7 bases at J, with 8 bases in the middle. There are 13 residues in the CDR3. Germline V lookup: CDR1 SGHNT, CDR2 YYREEE (reference sequence). CDR3 DNA sequence: TGTGCCAGCAGCTTGGGGGTAGGCCAGCCCCAGCATTTT. Protein: CASSLGVGQPQHF.

This clonotype came up a few times. The chain's CDR3 is CASSPLEGRNSPLHF. The DNA for the CDR3 is TGTGCCAGCAGCCCCCTCGAGGGGCGCAATTCACCCCTCCACTTT. The chain couples TRBV28 to TRBJ1-6; the D gene is possibly TRBD1 (5 bases). This CDR3 region has 15 residues. Germline-derived CDR1 and CDR2 are MDHEN and SYDVKM. The V end lost 6 bases, the J end lost 7 bases, and 16 bases lay between the germline ends.

This clonotype was seen a few times. The chain joins TRBV7-2 to TRBJ2-5; D ambiguous. The V end was cut by 3 bases, the J end by 3 bases, with 11 bases between. Germline V gene sequence: CDR1 SGHTA, CDR2 FQGNSA. The CDR3 is 14 residues long. CDR3 nucleotide sequence: TGTGCCAGCAGCTTTTGGGCCGAGGAAGAGACCCAGTACTTC. Its protein is CASSFWAEEETQYF. Full variable domain (outside the CDR3, taken from reference TRBV7-2 and TRBJ2-5): GAGVSQSPSNKVTEKGKDVELRCDPISGHTALYWYRQSLGQGLEFLIYFQGNSAPDKSGLPSDRFSAERTGGSVSTLTIQRTQQEDSAVYLCASSFWAEEETQYFGPGTRLLVL.

This clonotype was picked up a small number of times. The V call is TRBV20-1, the J call TRBJ2-7; perhaps D is TRBD1 or TRBD2 (5 bases each). Trimming shortened V by 3 bases and J by 2 bases, and 20 bases separated the two germline ends. The V gene's germline CDR1 is DFQATT and CDR2 SNEGSKA (reference sequence). This CDR3 region has 16 residues. The CDR3 sequence is CSASLRGAPAAYEQYF. The CDR3 nucleotides are TGCAGTGCTAGCCTCCGAGGGGCCCCGGCCGCCTACGAGCAGTACTTC.

This sequence joins TRBV7-6 and TRBJ1-2, with 12 positions matching TRBD1. CDR3 length: 18 residues. Losses at the gene ends were 5 bases for V and 5 bases for J; bases not matched to a gene: 15. CDR1 and CDR2 from the germline V gene are SGHVS and FNYEAQ. CDR3 residues: CASSPRAGQGAPRYGYTF. As DNA, the CDR3 is TGTGCCAGCAGCCCCCGGGCGGGACAGGGGGCGCCTCGTTATGGCTACACCTTC.

This chain uses TRBV30 with TRBJ1-3, with D unresolved. This CDR3 is built from 15 residues. Germline V gives CDR1 GTSNPN, CDR2 SVGIG (reference sequence). Trimming removed 8 bases from V and 0 bases from J, with 17 bases in between. CDR3 region: CASTATTHSGNTIYF. The CDR3 nucleotides read TGTGCCAGCACAGCGACGACACACTCTGGAAACACCATATATTTT.

This clonotype was seen a handful of times. This chain links TRBV20-1 with TRBJ2-7, with D unclear. The V gene's germline CDR1 is DFQATT and CDR2 SNEGSKA (reference sequence). The CDR3 consists of 12 residues. Trimming stripped 8 bases from V and 3 bases from J, with 14 bases between. The CDR3: CSFPGPNYEQYF. The CDR3 coding sequence is TGCAGTTTCCCCGGGCCCAACTACGAGCAGTACTTC.

The gene calls are TRBV5-1 and TRBJ2-5, with 8 positions matching TRBD1. CDR1 SGHRS and CDR2 YFSETQ come from the germline V gene. The junction had 10 bases not matched to a gene; V was cut back by 4 bases and J by 5 bases. The CDR3 has 15 amino acids. CDR3 sequence reads: CASSPSDRGRETQYF. CDR3 DNA sequence: TGCGCCAGCAGCCCCAGTGACAGGGGCCGGGAGACCCAGTACTTC.

This clonotype was seen more than once but under ten times. The CDR3 DNA reads as TGTGCCAGCAGGTCGACAGGGCACGAGACCCAGTACTTC. It codes for CASRSTGHETQYF. V and J are TRBV6-2 or TRBV6-3 and TRBJ2-5; 7 bases match TRBD1. V trimming: 6 bases; J trimming: 5 bases; junction bases outside the gene matches: 6. The CDR3 sequence is 13 residues long. The germline V gene has CDR1 MNHEY and CDR2 SVGEGT.

This clonotype appeared a few times. The V and J genes are TRBV4-1 and TRBJ2-3; D is unclear. The V end lost 0 bases, the J end lost 2 bases, and 18 bases lay between the germline ends. The germline V gene encodes CDR1 MGHRA and CDR2 YSYEKL. The CDR3 covers 18 residues. CDR3 sequence (DNA): TGCGCCAGCAGCCAAGATGTCCCCCGTCCCCTTGACACAGATACGCAGTATTTT. It codes for CASSQDVPRPLDTDTQYF.

V usage is TRBV15 and J usage is TRBJ2-7; 7 nucleotides match TRBD2. CDR3 length: 13 residues. The V and J ends lost 5 bases and 6 bases, in that order; junction bases with no gene match: 7. Germline loops: CDR1 LNHNV, CDR2 YYDKDF (reference sequence). The chain's CDR3 is CATSGAGVLEQYF. CDR3 nucleotides: TGTGCCACCAGCGGGGCGGGGGTGCTCGAGCAGTACTTC. Variable domain in full (rest from reference TRBV15 and TRBJ2-7): DAMVIQNPRYQVTQFGKPVTLSCSQTLNHNVMYWYQQKSSQAPKLLFHYYDKDFNNEADTPDNFQSRRPNTSFCFLDIRSPGLGDTAMYLCATSGAGVLEQYFGPGTRLTVT.

This clonotype was found a few times. The chain is built from TRBV2 and TRBJ1-5; D remains unclear. The CDR3 runs 15 residues. CDR1 SNHLY and CDR2 FYNNEI come from the germline V gene. Deletions cut 7 bases from V and 2 bases from J, with 15 bases between. In nucleotides, the CDR3 is TGTGCCAGCAAGGAGCGTTCCGTCGGCAATCAGCCCCAGCATTTT. It yields the protein CASKERSVGNQPQHF.

This chain connects TRBV6-2 or TRBV6-3 to TRBJ2-3, with 11 bases fitting TRBD2. The CDR3 extends over 18 amino acids. Losses at the gene ends were 4 bases for V and 2 bases for J; bases not matched to a gene: 11. CDR1 is MNHEY and CDR2 is SVGEGT in the germline V gene. CDR3 sequence reads: CASSSLRGLAVFTDTQYF. CDR3 nucleotide sequence: TGTGCCAGCAGTTCACTCAGGGGACTAGCGGTATTCACAGATACGCAGTATTTT.

The J gene is TRBJ2-5, the V gene TRBV19, with D possibly being TRBD2 (6 bases). CDR1 is LNHDA and CDR2 is SQIVND in the germline V gene (reference sequence). Trimming cost V 1 base and J 5 bases, with 11 bases left between them. The CDR3 has 14 amino acids. CDR3 in DNA: TGTGCCAGTAGTATAGCGAGCCGGGAGGAGACCCAGTACTTC. It is translated as CASSIASREETQYF.

This clonotype occurred once. The rearrangement links TRBV4-1 to TRBJ2-4; D possibly matches TRBD1 or TRBD2 (5 bases each). Germline V gene lookup returns CDR1 MGHRA and CDR2 YSYEKL. Trimming pared 4 bases from V and 1 base from J, leaving 11 bases between. The CDR3 length is 15 residues. The CDR3 nucleotides read TGCGCCAGCAGCCGACGGGGCCGTGCCAAAAACATTCAGTACTTC. Encoded protein: CASSRRGRAKNIQYF.

The J gene is TRBJ2-6, the V gene TRBV12-3 or TRBV12-4; a weak D match, TRBD1 (6 bases). Trimming took off 6 bases at V and 2 bases at J, with 11 bases between the two ends. The CDR3 extends over 15 amino acids. CDR3 in DNA: TGTGCCAGCAGGATACAGGGCGCTGGGGCCAACGTCCTGACTTTC. It is translated as CASRIQGAGANVLTF.